The clone carrying this T cell receptor (beta chain) was detected a few times. The antigen is undetermined. The CDR3 is 15 amino acids. J was trimmed by 7 bases and V by 0 bases; bases with no gene match: 9. Germline V lookup: CDR1 DFQATT, CDR2 SNEGSKA (reference sequence). This record belongs to a study of molecular identifiers for immune sequencing clone quantification. TCRdb used MiXCR to reprocess the PCR reads, holding one entry per CDR3 protein. The repertoire has about 510,000 distinct CDR3 sequences, about a fifth of them found once; the top ten carry more than 0.8%. Naive CD8 T cells were sorted, and the gate applied was CD8+CD4-CCR7+CD45RA+. Study observations and caveats: Clones above 20 RNA copies contained over 98% of effector molecules and under 1% of naive molecules.

Sequenced material: naive CD8+ T cells from blood, with Jurkat cell RNA spiked in. Stated subset: FACS-sorted CD8+CD4-CCR7+CD45RA+ naive T cells. The chain carries TRBV20-1 and TRBJ2-5; 9 bases agree with TRBD1. This TCR came from a human donor in good health. Some libraries in this study had Jurkat cell RNA spiked in. The DNA of the CDR3 is TGCAGTGCTAGAGATCTAACAGGGGGCGTTGGGACCCAGTACTTC. Translating gives CSARDLTGGVGTQYF.